These 9 T cell receptor beta chains were sequenced from one sample in a study of shared clonotypes between healthy human individuals. Naive CD8 cells lacked CD45RO, underwent positive selection for CCR7 and left out terminally differentiated effector memory CD45RA+ cells. Method: immunoSEQ multiplex PCR; TCRdb's copy keeps in-frame clones and lacks some. The data show about 2.1 million clones, about 93% seen once. The specimen sequenced was naive CD8+ T cells from PBMCs. These receptors were collected from a man aged 18 to 35 in good health. Some clones in this sample may be carry-over from other donors' samples.

The V gene is TRBV13, the J gene TRBJ2-7; D possibly corresponds to TRBD1 (5 bases). Germline assignment: CDR1 PRHDT and CDR2 FYEKMQ (reference sequence). Trimming left V 5 bases short and J 6 bases short, with 14 bases between. The CDR3 totals 13 residues. The chain's CDR3 is CASSTRGPGEQYF. The CDR3, as DNA: TGTGCCAGCAGCACAAGGGGTCCTGGCGAGCAGTACTTC.

V usage is TRBV27 and J usage is TRBJ1-5, with TRBD1 matching over 7 bases. The CDR3 loop spans 17 amino acids. Germline assignment: CDR1 MNHEY and CDR2 SMNVEV (reference sequence). Germline trimming cut 4 bases from V and 1 base from J; bases unmatched to any gene: 10. The CDR3 spells CASSSGGGGGSNQPQHF. In DNA, the CDR3 is TGTGCCAGCAGTTCCGGAGGGGGCGGGGGAAGCAATCAGCCCCAGCATTTT.

A single count supports this clone. The rearrangement links TRBV27 to TRBJ2-5; D gene unclear. The CDR3 is made up of 12 amino acids. Looked up from germline, CDR1 is MNHEY and CDR2 is SMNVEV (reference sequence). V was cut by 5 bases and J by 7 bases, with 11 bases left in between. The CDR3 loop is CASSLPGGTQYF. CDR3 DNA sequence: TGTGCCAGCAGTCTCCCCGGCGGGACCCAGTACTTC.

The V gene is TRBV7-8, the J gene TRBJ2-5, with 9 bases matching TRBD2. The CDR3 is made up of 17 amino acids. CDR1 SGHVS and CDR2 FQNEAQ come from the germline V gene. The J segment lost 4 bases and the V segment lost 2 bases, leaving 11 bases of the junction unmatched. DNA for the CDR3: TGTGCCAGCAGCTTAACCCCGGGCGGGAGGGGGATAGAGACCCAGTACTTC. Its translation is CASSLTPGGRGIETQYF.

V usage is TRBV10-1 and J usage is TRBJ2-5; the D gene is possibly TRBD2 (6 bases). V was cut by 1 base and J by 5 bases, with 11 bases left in between. Per the germline V gene, CDR1 is WNHNN and CDR2 is SYGVQD (reference sequence). This CDR3 has 14 amino acids. CDR3 residues: CASSEWRERETQYF. Written as DNA, the CDR3 is TGCGCCAGCAGTGAGTGGAGGGAACGGGAGACCCAGTACTTC.

CDR3 nucleotide sequence: TGTGCCAGCAGCTCAGAAGTTACTAGCGGATCCTACGAGCAGTACTTC. Translating it yields CASSSEVTSGSYEQYF. The V gene is TRBV13, the J gene TRBJ2-7; TRBD2 agrees at 8 bases. V was pared by 4 bases and J by 1 base, with 9 bases of the junction left unmatched. The CDR3 loop spans 16 amino acids. Germline CDR1 reads PRHDT; CDR2 reads FYEKMQ (reference sequence).

V is TRBV27 and J is TRBJ2-7; tentatively, D is TRBD1 or TRBD2 (5 bases each). CDR1 MNHEY and CDR2 SMNVEV come from the germline V gene (reference sequence). The V end lost 5 bases, the J end lost 1 base, and 18 bases lay between the germline ends. This CDR3 spans 16 amino acids. CDR3: CASSPRDGSPSYEQYF. The CDR3, as DNA: TGTGCCAGCAGTCCCCGGGACGGCTCCCCATCCTACGAGCAGTACTTC.

This clone appeared a single time. V is TRBV27 and J is TRBJ2-7, with D possibly being TRBD1 or TRBD2 (5 bases each). Trimming cost V 6 bases and J 0 bases, with 9 bases left between them. Germline V CDR1 and CDR2: MNHEY, SMNVEV (reference sequence). The CDR3 sequence is 13 residues long. The CDR3 DNA reads TGTGCCAGCAGCCGGGACCGCTCCTACGAGCAGTACTTC. The encoded protein is CASSRDRSYEQYF.

The genes are TRBV7-9 and TRBJ1-1, with D maybe TRBD1 (6 bases). CDR3 length: 15 amino acids. CDR1 and CDR2 from the germline V gene are SEHNR and FQNEAQ (reference sequence). The V end was cut by 8 bases, the J end by 3 bases, with 19 bases between. CDR3 nucleotides: TGTGCCAGCTCATCTAAGGGGGTCCCGGACACTGAAGCTTTCTTT. Protein: CASSSKGVPDTEAFF.